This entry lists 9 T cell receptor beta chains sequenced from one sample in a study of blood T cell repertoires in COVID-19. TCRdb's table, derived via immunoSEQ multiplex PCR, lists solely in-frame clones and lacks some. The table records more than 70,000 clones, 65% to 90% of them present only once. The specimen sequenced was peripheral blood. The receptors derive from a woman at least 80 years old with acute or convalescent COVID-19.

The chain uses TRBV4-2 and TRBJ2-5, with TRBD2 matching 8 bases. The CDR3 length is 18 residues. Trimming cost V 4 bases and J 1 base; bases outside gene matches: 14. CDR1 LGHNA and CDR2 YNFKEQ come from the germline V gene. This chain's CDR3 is CASSLLGPKLAAQETQYF. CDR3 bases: TGTGCCAGCAGCCTTCTGGGTCCTAAACTAGCGGCCCAAGAGACCCAGTACTTC.

CDR3 coding DNA: TGCGCCAGCAGTCAATCCGGGAGCTACCCCGATGATAATTCACCCCTCCACTTT. Protein: CASSQSGSYPDDNSPLHF. This rearrangement joins TRBV23-1 to TRBJ1-6, with no clear D. TRBV23-1 has ORF status, its function being uncertain. The CDR3 totals 18 residues. V was pared by 0 bases and J by 5 bases, with 17 bases between.

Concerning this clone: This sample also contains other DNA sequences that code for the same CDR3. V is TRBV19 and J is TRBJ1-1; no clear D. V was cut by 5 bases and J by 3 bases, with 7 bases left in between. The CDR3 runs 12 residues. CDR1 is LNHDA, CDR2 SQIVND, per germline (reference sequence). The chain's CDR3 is CASSRRDTEAFF. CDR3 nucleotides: TGTGCCAGTAGTCGGCGGGACACTGAAGCTTTCTTT.

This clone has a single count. DNA of the CDR3: TGTGCCAGCAGTTATCAAGCGGGGGAGGGAGAGACCCAGTACTTC. This codes for CASSYQAGEGETQYF. V and J are TRBV6-6 and TRBJ2-5, with 8 nucleotides matching TRBD2. V shed 3 bases, J shed 4 bases, and the junction held 7 bases outside the gene matches. The CDR3 loop spans 15 amino acids. Germline V lookup: CDR1 MNHNY, CDR2 SVGAGI (reference sequence).

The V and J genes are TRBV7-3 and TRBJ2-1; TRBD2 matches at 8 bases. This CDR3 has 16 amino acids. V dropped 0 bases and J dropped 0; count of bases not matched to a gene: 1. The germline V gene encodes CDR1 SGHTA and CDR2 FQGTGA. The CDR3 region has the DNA TGTGCCAGCAGCTTAACCGGGACTAGCTCCTACAATGAGCAGTTCTTC. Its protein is CASSLTGTSSYNEQFF.

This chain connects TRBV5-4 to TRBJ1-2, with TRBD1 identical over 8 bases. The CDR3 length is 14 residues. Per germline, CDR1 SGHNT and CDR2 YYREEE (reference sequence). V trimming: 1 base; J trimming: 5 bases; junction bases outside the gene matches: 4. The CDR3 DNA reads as TGTGCCAGCAGCTTGTTGCAGGGGGCATATGGCTACACCTTC. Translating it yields CASSLLQGAYGYTF.

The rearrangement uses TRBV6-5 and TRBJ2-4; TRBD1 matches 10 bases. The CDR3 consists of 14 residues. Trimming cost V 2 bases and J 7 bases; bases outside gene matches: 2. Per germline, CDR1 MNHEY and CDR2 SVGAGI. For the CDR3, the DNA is TGTGCCAGCAGTTACGGACAGGGGGGGAACATTCAGTACTTC. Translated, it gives CASSYGQGGNIQYF.

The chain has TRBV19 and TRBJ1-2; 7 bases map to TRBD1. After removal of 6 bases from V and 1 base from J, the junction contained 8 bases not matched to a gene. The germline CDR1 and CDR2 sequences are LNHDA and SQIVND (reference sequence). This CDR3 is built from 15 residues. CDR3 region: CASRSRDSFNYGYTF. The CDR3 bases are TGTGCCAGTAGAAGCCGGGACAGCTTTAACTATGGCTACACCTTC.

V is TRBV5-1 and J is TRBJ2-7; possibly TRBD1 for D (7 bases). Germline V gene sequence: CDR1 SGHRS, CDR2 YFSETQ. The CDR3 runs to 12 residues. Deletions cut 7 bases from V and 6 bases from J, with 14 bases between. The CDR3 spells CASSLEGAEQYF. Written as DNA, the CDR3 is TGCGCCAGCTCTTTGGAGGGGGCCGAGCAGTACTTC.